A selection of T cell receptor beta chains follows, all from one sample in a study of blood T cell repertoires in COVID-19. TCRdb keeps only in-frame clones here, not all; method: immunoSEQ multiplex PCR. The data show 29,000 or so clones, 90% to 95% seen once. What was sequenced was peripheral blood. All receptors derive from a man between 45 and 60 years old with active COVID-19. Each CDR3 is given with its conserved first and last residue. Fields, in order: CDR3 length, D gene, V gene, J gene, CDR3 DNA, CDR3 protein. The D gene is left open where the match is weak.

length: 15
D: TRBD2
V: TRBV18
J: TRBJ2-7
DNA: TGTGCCAGCTCACCGGGGACTAGCGGCCTCTACGAGCAGTACTTC
CDR3: CASSPGTSGLYEQYF

length: 15
D: NA
V: TRBV7-2
J: TRBJ2-5
DNA: TGTGCCAGCAGCTTTCAAGCGGGCTATCAAGAGACCCAGTACTTC
CDR3: CASSFQAGYQETQYF

length: 15
D: NA
V: TRBV14
J: TRBJ1-1
DNA: TGTGCCAGCAGCCCTCGGGGGGCTTTGAACACTGAAGCTTTCTTT
CDR3: CASSPRGALNTEAFF

length: 15
D: TRBD1
V: TRBV6-2/TRBV6-3
J: TRBJ1-5
DNA: TGTGCCAGCAGTTATACAGGGGATAGCAATCAGCCCCAGCATTTT
CDR3: CASSYTGDSNQPQHF

length: 16
D: TRBD1
V: TRBV30
J: TRBJ1-5
DNA: TGTGCCTGGAGTTCTTCAGGGGGCGCCGGGAATCAGCCCCAGCATTTT
CDR3: CAWSSSGGAGNQPQHF

length: 14
D: NA
V: TRBV3-1/TRBV3-2
J: TRBJ1-2
DNA: TGTGCCAGCAGCCAAAGCGGGGGGCGACTGGCTACAGACTTC
CDR3: CASSQSGGRLATDF

length: 13
D: TRBD1
V: TRBV5-1
J: TRBJ1-1
DNA: TGCGCCAGCAGCACGCAGGGGGGAACTGAAGCTTTCTTT
CDR3: CASSTQGGTEAFF

length: 14
D: NA
V: TRBV19
J: TRBJ1-1
DNA: TGTGCCAGTAGTATAGATCGGGGGGGCACTGAAGCTTTCTTT
CDR3: CASSIDRGGTEAFF

length: 13
D: NA
V: TRBV7-8
J: TRBJ2-5
DNA: TGTGCCAGCAGCGGCAGGGCCCGCGGGGCCCAGTACTTC
CDR3: CASSGRARGAQYF

length: 14
D: NA
V: TRBV5-1
J: TRBJ2-2
DNA: TGCGCCAGCAAAGACAGTACCAACACCGGGGAGCTGTTTTTT
CDR3: CASKDSTNTGELFF

length: 14
D: TRBD1
V: TRBV5-6
J: TRBJ2-7
DNA: TGTGCCAGCAGCTTGGGACAGGGTTCCTACGAGCAGTACTTC
CDR3: CASSLGQGSYEQYF

length: 14
D: TRBD2
V: TRBV5-4
J: TRBJ2-7
DNA: TGTGCCAGCAGCTTTAGCGGGAGTAGCTACGAGCAGTACTTC
CDR3: CASSFSGSSYEQYF

length: 14
D: NA
V: TRBV6-1
J: TRBJ1-1
DNA: TGTGCCAGCAGGGAAGGCAGGGGAACAACTGAAGCTTTCTTT
CDR3: CASREGRGTTEAFF

length: 11
D: NA
V: TRBV20-1
J: TRBJ1-6
DNA: TGCAGTACAGGGAAGAACTCACCCCTCCACTTT
CDR3: CSTGKNSPLHF

length: 15
D: NA
V: TRBV11-3
J: TRBJ1-2
DNA: TGTGCCAGCAGCTTAGAGTGGCAGGGTCGTGGTGGCTACACCTTC
CDR3: CASSLEWQGRGGYTF

length: 17
D: TRBD2
V: TRBV27
J: TRBJ2-7
DNA: TGTGCCAGCAGTCCAGGACTAGCCCGGACCTATGCCTACGAGCAGTACTTC
CDR3: CASSPGLARTYAYEQYF

length: 13
D: TRBD1
V: TRBV29-1
J: TRBJ1-1
DNA: TGCAGCGCTGAGGGGACAGGGGGCACTGAAGCTTTCTTT
CDR3: CSAEGTGGTEAFF

length: 16
D: TRBD1
V: TRBV19
J: TRBJ2-3
DNA: TGTGCCAGTAGTGTTACCGGGACAGCTAGCACAGATACGCAGTATTTT
CDR3: CASSVTGTASTDTQYF

length: 14
D: TRBD1
V: TRBV2
J: TRBJ1-1
DNA: TGTGCCAGCAGCACAGGGGCGATGAACACTGAAGCTTTCTTT
CDR3: CASSTGAMNTEAFF

length: 13
D: TRBD2
V: TRBV27
J: TRBJ2-5
DNA: TGTGCCAGCAGATCAGCGGGGGGGCGGACCCAGTACTTC
CDR3: CASRSAGGRTQYF

length: 13
D: NA
V: TRBV27
J: TRBJ2-3
DNA: TGTGCCAGCAGTTTATTCTCGACAGATACGCAGTATTTT
CDR3: CASSLFSTDTQYF

length: 15
D: TRBD1
V: TRBV9
J: TRBJ2-1
DNA: TGTGCCAGCAGCGTAGGGGACAGGGTTTACAATGAGCAGTTCTTC
CDR3: CASSVGDRVYNEQFF

length: 13
D: NA
V: TRBV4-1
J: TRBJ1-5
DNA: TGCGCCAGCAGCCAAGATGGAGGCGGACCCCAGCATTTT
CDR3: CASSQDGGGPQHF

length: 13
D: NA
V: TRBV12-3/TRBV12-4
J: TRBJ1-2
DNA: TGTGCCAGCAGTTTAGGAGCCAACTATGGCTACACCTTC
CDR3: CASSLGANYGYTF

length: 17
D: TRBD2
V: TRBV9
J: TRBJ2-3
DNA: TGTGCCAGCAGCCCTATTGGAGGCGGGGGATTAGGGGATACGCAGTATTTT
CDR3: CASSPIGGGGLGDTQYF

length: 13
D: TRBD1
V: TRBV6-5
J: TRBJ1-2
DNA: TGTGCCAGCAGCTTTTTACAGGGGCCTGGCTACACCTTC
CDR3: CASSFLQGPGYTF

length: 14
D: TRBD2
V: TRBV5-1
J: TRBJ2-1
DNA: TGCGCCAGCAGCTTGGGACTAGCGGTGAATGAGCAGTTCTTC
CDR3: CASSLGLAVNEQFF

length: 12
D: TRBD1
V: TRBV12-3/TRBV12-4
J: TRBJ1-1
DNA: TGTGCCAGCAGCTCAGACAGGGGTAAAACTTTCTTT
CDR3: CASSSDRGKTFF

length: 15
D: NA
V: TRBV5-4
J: TRBJ1-1
DNA: TGTGCCAGCAGCTTGGACAGCGGACTGAACACTGAAGCTTTCTTT
CDR3: CASSLDSGLNTEAFF